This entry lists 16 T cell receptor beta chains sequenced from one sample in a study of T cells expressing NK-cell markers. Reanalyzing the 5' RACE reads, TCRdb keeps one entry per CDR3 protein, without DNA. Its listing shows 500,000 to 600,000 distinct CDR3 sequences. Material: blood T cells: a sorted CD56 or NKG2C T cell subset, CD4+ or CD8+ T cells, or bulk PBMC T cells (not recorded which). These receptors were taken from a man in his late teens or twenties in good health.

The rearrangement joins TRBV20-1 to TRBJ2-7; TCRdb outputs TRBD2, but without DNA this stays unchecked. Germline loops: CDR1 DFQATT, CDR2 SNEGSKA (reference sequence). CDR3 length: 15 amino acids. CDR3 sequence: CSASSRGSLLYEQYF.

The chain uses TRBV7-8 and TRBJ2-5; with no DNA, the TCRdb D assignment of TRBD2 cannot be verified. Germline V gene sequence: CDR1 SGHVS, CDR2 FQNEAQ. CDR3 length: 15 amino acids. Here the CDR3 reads CASSSLPAGRETQYF.

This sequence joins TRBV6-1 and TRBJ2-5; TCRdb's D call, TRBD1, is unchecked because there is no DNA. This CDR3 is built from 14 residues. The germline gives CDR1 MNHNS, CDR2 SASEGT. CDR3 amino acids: CASSRTGLGETQYF.

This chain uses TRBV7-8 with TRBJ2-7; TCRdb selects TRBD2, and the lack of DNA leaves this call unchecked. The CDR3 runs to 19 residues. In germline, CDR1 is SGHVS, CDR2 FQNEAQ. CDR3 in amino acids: CASSSGTSGSRPLPYEQYF.

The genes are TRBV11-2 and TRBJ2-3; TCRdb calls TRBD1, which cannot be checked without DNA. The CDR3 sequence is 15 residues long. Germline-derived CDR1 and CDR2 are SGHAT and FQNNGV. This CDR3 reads CASSPRQSSTDTQYF.

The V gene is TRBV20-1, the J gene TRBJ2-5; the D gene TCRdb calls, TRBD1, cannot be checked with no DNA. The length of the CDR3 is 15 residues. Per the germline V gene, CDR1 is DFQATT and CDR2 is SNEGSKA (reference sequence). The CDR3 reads CSARDRPGRRETQYF.

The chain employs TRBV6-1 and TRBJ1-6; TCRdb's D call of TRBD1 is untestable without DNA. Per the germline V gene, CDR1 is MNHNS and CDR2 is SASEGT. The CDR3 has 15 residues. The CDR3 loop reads CASSLGDRGSSPLHF.

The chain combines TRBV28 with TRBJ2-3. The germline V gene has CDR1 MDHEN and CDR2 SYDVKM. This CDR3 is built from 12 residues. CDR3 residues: CASRAGPDTQYF.

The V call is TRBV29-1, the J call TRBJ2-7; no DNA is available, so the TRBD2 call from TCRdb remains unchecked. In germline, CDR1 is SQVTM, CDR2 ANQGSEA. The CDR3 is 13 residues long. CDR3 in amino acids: CSVEPLWGGEQYF.

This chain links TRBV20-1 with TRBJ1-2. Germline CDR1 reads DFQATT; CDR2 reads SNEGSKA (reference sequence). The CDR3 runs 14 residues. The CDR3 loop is CSAPRRGRSYGYTF.

CDR3 protein: CASSKNILAGVHEQFF. The V call is TRBV5-1, the J call TRBJ2-1; the TCRdb D gene call, TRBD2, has no DNA to confirm it. Germline loops: CDR1 SGHRS, CDR2 YFSETQ. The CDR3 length is 16 residues.

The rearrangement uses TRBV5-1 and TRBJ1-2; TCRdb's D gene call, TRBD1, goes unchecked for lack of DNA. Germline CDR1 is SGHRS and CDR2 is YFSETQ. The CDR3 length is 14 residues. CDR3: CASSPDLDRFHYTF.

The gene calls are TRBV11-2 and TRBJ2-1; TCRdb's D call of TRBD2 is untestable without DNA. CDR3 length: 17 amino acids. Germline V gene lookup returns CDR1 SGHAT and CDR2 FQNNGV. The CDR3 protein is CASSYETGLAGGHEQFF.

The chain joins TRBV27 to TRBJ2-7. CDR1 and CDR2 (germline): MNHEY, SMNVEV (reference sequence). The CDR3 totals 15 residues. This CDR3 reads CASSPDGLGIYEQYF.

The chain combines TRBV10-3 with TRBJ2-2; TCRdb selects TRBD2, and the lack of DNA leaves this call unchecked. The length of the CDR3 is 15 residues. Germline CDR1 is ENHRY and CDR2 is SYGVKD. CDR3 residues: CAISEPGGNTGELFF.

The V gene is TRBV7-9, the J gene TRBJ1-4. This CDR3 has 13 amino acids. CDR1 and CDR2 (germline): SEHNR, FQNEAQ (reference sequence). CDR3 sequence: CASPGREGEKLFF.